A single sample is the source of the 18 T cell receptor beta chains below, sequenced in a study of control samples from healthy donors and cancer patients. The protocol was immunoSEQ multiplex PCR, while the TCRdb copy is restricted to in-frame clones and leaves out a portion. Found here are around 180,000 clones, approximately 92% of them singletons; the top ten hold roughly 2%. Sequencing input: blood. Receptor source: a woman aged 40 to 49 in good health.

The V call is TRBV19, the J call TRBJ2-2; 11 nucleotides agree with TRBD2. The J segment lost 4 bases and the V segment lost 6 bases, leaving 10 bases of the junction unmatched. Germline CDR1 and CDR2: LNHDA and SQIVND (reference sequence). This CDR3 is built from 17 residues. This CDR3 reads CASRSSGGAGSTGELFF. In nucleotides, the CDR3 is TGTGCCAGTAGGAGTAGCGGGGGGGCCGGTAGCACCGGGGAGCTGTTTTTT. The full variable domain, in which reference TRBV19 and TRBJ2-2 provide the parts outside the CDR3, is DGGITQSPKYLFRKEGQNVTLSCEQNLNHDAMYWYRQDPGQGLRLIYYSQIVNDFQKGDIAEGYSVSREKKESFPLTVTSAQKNPTAFYLCASRSSGGAGSTGELFFGEGSRLTVL.

The V and J genes are TRBV12-3 or TRBV12-4 and TRBJ2-1; tentative D call: TRBD1 (7 bases). V was pared by 2 bases and J by 14 bases, with 16 bases between. This CDR3 has 13 amino acids. As DNA, the CDR3 is TGTGCCAGCAGTTTATCCGCCGACAGGGAGGAGTTCTTC. It codes for CASSLSADREEFF.

This chain links TRBV5-6 with TRBJ2-7; 11 bases are shared with TRBD2. Germline CDR1 reads SGHDT; CDR2 reads YYEEEE. CDR3 length: 14 amino acids. V lost 4 bases, J lost 6 bases, and 6 bases stayed unmatched. CDR3 residues: CASSRLAGTLEQYF. CDR3 sequence (DNA): TGTGCCAGCAGCCGACTAGCGGGAACCCTCGAGCAGTACTTC.

This sequence joins TRBV7-2 and TRBJ1-1, with D uncertain. CDR3 size: 12 residues. Germline values: CDR1 SGHTA, CDR2 FQGNSA. Trimming removed 5 bases from V and 2 bases from J, with 6 bases in between. In nucleotides, the CDR3 is TGTGCCAGCAGCCCCACCAACACTGAAGCTTTCTTT. Its translation is CASSPTNTEAFF.

This chain connects TRBV5-8 to TRBJ2-2; no definite D call. The ends were cut back, 3 bases at V and 7 bases at J, with 4 bases in the middle. The germline gives CDR1 SGHTS, CDR2 YDEGEE. The CDR3 totals 11 residues. The CDR3 DNA reads as TGTGCCAGCAGCTCGCTCGGGGAGCTGTTTTTT. Translation: CASSSLGELFF.

The V and J genes are TRBV7-9 and TRBJ1-4; D not certain. CDR3 length equals 13 residues. Germline V gene data show CDR1 as SEHNR and CDR2 as FQNEAQ (reference sequence). Trimming shortened V by 5 bases and J by 4 bases, and 8 bases separated the two germline ends. Here the CDR3 DNA reads TGTGCCAGCAGCCCCCCAAATAATGAAAAACTGTTTTTT. It translates to CASSPPNNEKLFF.

J is TRBJ2-3 and V is TRBV6-6; D possibly corresponds to TRBD2 (6 bases). Deletions cut 0 bases from V and 3 bases from J, with 10 bases between. CDR1 and CDR2 (germline): MNHNY, SVGAGI (reference sequence). The CDR3 has 15 residues. The CDR3 sequence is CASSYSLDYTDTQYF. The CDR3 nucleotides are TGTGCCAGCAGTTACTCCCTGGACTATACAGATACGCAGTATTTT.

Comment on this clone: At the DNA level, this CDR3 is encoded by other sequences in the same sample as well. V is TRBV27 and J is TRBJ2-7, with 9 positions matching TRBD2. J was trimmed by 4 bases and V by 2 bases; bases with no gene match: 6. CDR1 is MNHEY and CDR2 is SMNVEV in the germline V gene (reference sequence). CDR3 length equals 15 residues. CDR3 loop: CASSLRGLAGYEQYF. Here the CDR3 DNA reads TGTGCCAGCAGTTTAAGGGGGCTAGCGGGGTACGAGCAGTACTTC.

The V call is TRBV5-8, the J call TRBJ2-1, with TRBD2 matching over 16 bases. The germline CDR1 and CDR2 sequences are SGHTS and YDEGEE. The CDR3 extends over 20 amino acids. Unmatched junction bases numbered 13, after V lost 3 bases and J lost 4 bases. The CDR3 sequence is CASSSLTPGLAGGKYNEQFF. DNA of the CDR3: TGTGCCAGCAGCTCCCTGACGCCGGGACTAGCGGGGGGGAAATACAATGAGCAGTTCTTC.

The chain couples TRBV14 to TRBJ1-1; 8 nucleotides match TRBD1. V lost 6 bases to trimming and J lost 5 bases; unmatched junction nucleotides: 11. The CDR3 consists of 15 residues. CDR1 is SGHDN, CDR2 FVKESK, per germline. The CDR3 spells CASSPLTGGITEAFF. The CDR3 DNA reads TGTGCCAGCAGTCCACTCACAGGGGGAATAACTGAAGCTTTCTTT. The full variable domain, in which reference TRBV14 and TRBJ1-1 provide the parts outside the CDR3, is EAGVTQFPSHSVIEKGQTVTLRCDPISGHDNLYWYRRVMGKEIKFLLHFVKESKQDESGMPNNRFLAERTGGTYSTLKVQPAELEDSGVYFCASSPLTGGITEAFFGQGTRLTVV.

The genes are TRBV14 and TRBJ2-3; 7 bases are shared with TRBD2. The germline CDR1 and CDR2 sequences are SGHDN and FVKESK. V shed 1 base, J shed 1 base, and the junction held 5 bases outside the gene matches. There are 16 residues in the CDR3. The CDR3 DNA is TGTGCCAGCAGCCAAGTAGGACGGGGGGGCACAGATACGCAGTATTTT. Encoded protein: CASSQVGRGGTDTQYF.

In the case of this clone: Other DNA sequences in this specimen translate into the identical CDR3. The chain's CDR3 is CASRTGMNTEAFF. CDR3 bases: TGTGCCAGCAGGACAGGGATGAACACTGAAGCTTTCTTT. V gene TRBV6-5 combines with J gene TRBJ1-1, with 7 bases fitting TRBD1. Germline V gene lookup returns CDR1 MNHEY and CDR2 SVGAGI. This CDR3 spans 13 amino acids. The V and J ends lost 6 bases and 0 bases, in that order; junction bases with no gene match: 1.

The rearrangement joins TRBV7-9 to TRBJ1-3, with D possibly being TRBD1 (6 bases). The germline gives CDR1 SEHNR, CDR2 FQNEAQ (reference sequence). This CDR3 is 15 amino acids long. V lost 3 bases, J lost 4 bases, and 13 bases lay in between. Here the CDR3 reads CASSFYRVVGNTIYF. The CDR3 nucleotides read TGTGCCAGCAGCTTCTACAGGGTCGTCGGAAACACCATATATTTT.

The chain recombines TRBV6-7 with TRBJ2-7; D is perhaps TRBD2 (6 bases). TRBV6-7 falls under the ORF class, with uncertain function. The CDR3 has 15 amino acids. The ends were cut back, 5 bases at V and 1 base at J, with 15 bases in the middle. CDR3 bases: TGTGCCAGCAGTCCGCAACTAGCTCGGTCCTACGAGCAGTACTTC. This encodes CASSPQLARSYEQYF.

The rearrangement links TRBV4-1 to TRBJ2-1, with 8 bases fitting TRBD1. Unmatched junction bases numbered 6, after V lost 1 base and J lost 7 bases. Germline V gene lookup returns CDR1 MGHRA and CDR2 YSYEKL. This CDR3 is 15 amino acids long. As DNA, the CDR3 is TGCGCCAGCAGCCAAGCCAGGGGGCTGAGGAATGAGCAGTTCTTC. Translating gives CASSQARGLRNEQFF.

The CDR3 DNA follows: TGTGCCAGCAGTGAGGTAGCGGGGGGATTAAAGCGCGGAGAGACCCAGTACTTC. Amino acid sequence: CASSEVAGGLKRGETQYF. The chain joins TRBV25-1 to TRBJ2-5; 10 nucleotides align to TRBD2. CDR3 length: 18 amino acids. Per germline, CDR1 MGHDK and CDR2 SYGVNS. The ends lost 3 bases at V and 4 bases at J; junction bases unmatched: 14.

The CDR3 sequence is CATSTSGGEAFF. CDR3 sequence (DNA): TGTGCCACCAGCACCTCAGGGGGGGAAGCTTTCTTT. This chain links TRBV15 with TRBJ1-1; 7 bases match TRBD1. The germline V gene encodes CDR1 LNHNV and CDR2 YYDKDF (reference sequence). V gave up 4 bases and J gave up 8 bases; unmatched junction bases: 4. The CDR3 is 12 amino acids. Drawing the rest from reference TRBV15 and TRBJ1-1, the complete variable domain is DAMVIQNPRYQVTQFGKPVTLSCSQTLNHNVMYWYQQKSSQAPKLLFHYYDKDFNNEADTPDNFQSRRPNTSFCFLDIRSPGLGDTAMYLCATSTSGGEAFFGQGTRLTVV.

Only one count was recorded for this clone. The chain recombines TRBV19 with TRBJ1-1; no definite D call. The CDR3 runs 13 residues. V lost 2 bases to trimming and J lost 3 bases, with 7 bases between them. CDR1 is LNHDA, CDR2 SQIVND, per germline (reference sequence). The CDR3 DNA follows: TGTGCCAGTAGTATACCCGGCGACACTGAAGCTTTCTTT. The encoded protein is CASSIPGDTEAFF.